These 17 T cell receptor beta chains originate from one sample sequenced in a study of T cells after posttransplantation cyclophosphamide. Libraries were prepared by immunoSEQ multiplex PCR; TCRdb keeps only in-frame clonotypes and omits some of them. This table has about 32,000 clones, about 89% appearing once. The naive gate required viable CD3+CD4+ or CD3+CD8+ cells with CCR7+CD45RA+CD45RO-CD95-CD27+CD28+ phenotype. The sequencing sample was made of naive CD4+ T cells sorted from PBMCs. The receptors come from a woman aged 60 to 75 in good health, CMV-negative, and a related stem cell transplant donor.

The chain is built from TRBV19 and TRBJ1-5; D is unclear. Germline V gene lookup returns CDR1 LNHDA and CDR2 SQIVND (reference sequence). V was trimmed by 3 bases and J by 1 base, leaving 10 bases between them. CDR3 size: 15 residues. The CDR3 loop reads CASSMENLSNQPQHF. In DNA form, the CDR3 reads TGTGCCAGTAGTATGGAGAATTTGAGCAATCAGCCCCAGCATTTT.

The rearrangement joins TRBV27 to TRBJ2-7, with D possibly TRBD1 on 5 matching bases. Germline loops: CDR1 MNHEY, CDR2 SMNVEV (reference sequence). Trimming removed 2 bases from V and 3 bases from J, with 11 bases in between. This CDR3 comprises 14 residues. The CDR3 is CASSLRGSFYEQYF. CDR3 nucleotides: TGTGCCAGCAGTTTAAGGGGCTCCTTCTACGAGCAGTACTTC.

This rearrangement joins TRBV2 to TRBJ1-5; 10 bases align to TRBD1. Looked up from germline, CDR1 is SNHLY and CDR2 is FYNNEI. The CDR3 sequence is 13 residues long. V shed 7 bases and J 5 bases; nucleotides not matched to a gene: 2. The CDR3 loop reads CASTGTGDQPQHF. DNA for the CDR3: TGTGCCAGCACTGGGACAGGGGATCAGCCCCAGCATTTT.

The chain carries TRBV7-9 and TRBJ2-7; 8 nucleotides align to TRBD2. This CDR3 contains 17 residues. Germline CDR1 reads SEHNR; CDR2 reads FQNEAQ (reference sequence). V gave up 4 bases and J gave up 4 bases; unmatched junction bases: 15. As DNA, the CDR3 is TGTGCCAGCAGCTCGTTGGAGGCGGGAGGTAGGAGGTACGAGCAGTACTTC. It translates to CASSSLEAGGRRYEQYF.

The chain is built from TRBV2 and TRBJ1-2, with 8 nucleotides matching TRBD1. V trimming: 7 bases; J trimming: 8 bases; junction bases outside the gene matches: 6. The CDR3 runs 12 residues. Germline assignment: CDR1 SNHLY and CDR2 FYNNEI. The CDR3 bases are TGTGCCAGCACCTTGGACAGGGAGGGCTACACCTTC. Its protein is CASTLDREGYTF.

The V and J genes are TRBV4-3 and TRBJ1-4, with 9 bases fitting TRBD1. This CDR3 is built from 14 residues. With V trimmed by 4 bases and J by 6 bases, 3 bases remained unmatched. The germline V gene has CDR1 LGHNA and CDR2 YSLEER. The CDR3 is CASSRRTGDEKLFF. CDR3 in DNA: TGCGCCAGCAGCCGCCGGACAGGGGATGAAAAACTGTTTTTT.

This clone was detected a few times. This chain connects TRBV4-3 to TRBJ1-1; 9 bases match TRBD1. The CDR3 totals 16 residues. The V segment lost 6 bases and the J segment 1 base; nucleotides outside the gene matches: 9. Germline V gene sequence: CDR1 LGHNA, CDR2 YSLEER. CDR3: CASRPGQGQGNTEAFF. The DNA for the CDR3 is TGCGCCAGCAGACCCGGACAGGGGCAGGGGAACACTGAAGCTTTCTTT.

The genes are TRBV28 and TRBJ1-4, with 10 bases identical to TRBD1. The germline V gene has CDR1 MDHEN and CDR2 SYDVKM. The CDR3 has 14 amino acids. V trimming: 4 bases; J trimming: 8 bases; junction bases outside the gene matches: 4. The CDR3 sequence: CASSWTGGGEKLFF. Here the CDR3 DNA reads TGTGCCAGCAGTTGGACAGGGGGGGGAGAAAAACTGTTTTTT.

A remark on this clone: Sequence at one end of the junction differs from germline and may be a read error. This chain connects TRBV6-5 to TRBJ1-2; 7 bases agree with TRBD1. The CDR3 spans 11 residues. Germline V gene sequence: CDR1 MNHEY, CDR2 SVGAGI. The CDR3: CATSTGQATIF. As DNA, the CDR3 is TGTGCCACATCCACCGGACAGGCCACAATCTTC.

The table lists this clone with a few counts. The J gene is TRBJ2-7, the V gene TRBV19; 9 positions agree with TRBD1. Germline trimming cut 5 bases from V and 6 bases from J; bases unmatched to any gene: 11. The CDR3 covers 15 residues. Germline V lookup: CDR1 LNHDA, CDR2 SQIVND (reference sequence). This CDR3 reads CASSPPGTGTGEQYF. As DNA, the CDR3 is TGTGCCAGTAGTCCTCCCGGGACAGGGACCGGCGAGCAGTACTTC.

The rearrangement uses TRBV19 and TRBJ2-1; 9 bases are shared with TRBD2. This CDR3 contains 17 residues. CDR1 is LNHDA, CDR2 SQIVND, per germline (reference sequence). The trim removed 5 bases at V and 5 bases at J, leaving 13 bases unmatched. The CDR3: CASSPRSGGHHNNEQFF. The CDR3 bases are TGTGCCAGTAGTCCTCGTAGCGGGGGACACCACAACAATGAGCAGTTCTTC. The full variable domain, completed using reference TRBV19 and TRBJ2-1, is DGGITQSPKYLFRKEGQNVTLSCEQNLNHDAMYWYRQDPGQGLRLIYYSQIVNDFQKGDIAEGYSVSREKKESFPLTVTSAQKNPTAFYLCASSPRSGGHHNNEQFFGPGTRLTVL.

This clone was seen only once. The gene calls are TRBV6-1 and TRBJ1-4; D is possibly TRBD1 (5 bases). Trimming removed 4 bases from V and 3 bases from J, with 9 bases in between. Per the germline V gene, CDR1 is MNHNS and CDR2 is SASEGT. The CDR3 totals 14 residues. CDR3 in amino acids: CASSVAGPNEKLFF. In DNA, the CDR3 is TGTGCCAGCAGTGTCGCGGGGCCTAATGAAAAACTGTTTTTT.

The genes are TRBV7-3 and TRBJ1-2, with D maybe TRBD1 (5 bases). Germline V gene lookup returns CDR1 SGHTA and CDR2 FQGTGA. The CDR3 covers 13 residues. Between the trimmed V and J ends, which lost 5 bases and 6 bases, there was a span of 13 bases. Written as DNA, the CDR3 is TGTGCCAGCAGCCTCCAGGGAAGGGATGGCTACACCTTC. Translating gives CASSLQGRDGYTF.

V usage is TRBV9 and J usage is TRBJ1-5; D is unresolved. The V gene's germline CDR1 is SGDLS and CDR2 YYNGEE. Trimming removed 4 bases at V and 0 bases at J, with 8 bases between. The CDR3 totals 14 residues. The CDR3 protein is CASSRDYSNQPQHF. CDR3 coding DNA: TGTGCCAGCAGCCGGGATTATAGCAATCAGCCCCAGCATTTT.

CDR3 amino acids: CASRGKRGGELFF. CDR3 DNA: TGTGCAAGTCGCGGAAAGCGGGGAGGGGAGCTGTTTTTT. The gene calls are TRBV12-2 and TRBJ2-2; the table's D call, TRBD2, has no DNA check behind it. TRBV12-2 is shown as a pseudogene. The CDR3 sequence is 13 residues long.

This clone was seen more than once but under ten times. The J gene is TRBJ2-7, the V gene TRBV10-3; 9 bases map to TRBD1. Germline assignment: CDR1 ENHRY and CDR2 SYGVKD. This CDR3 has 15 amino acids. V gave up 0 bases and J gave up 2 bases; unmatched junction bases: 2. Here the CDR3 DNA reads TGTGCCATCAGTGAGTCGCGGACAGGGGCCTACGAGCAGTACTTC. This sequence encodes CAISESRTGAYEQYF.

The chain uses TRBV7-3 and TRBJ1-1; perhaps TRBD1 as D (6 bases). V was clipped by 0 bases and J by 2 bases, with 10 bases between them. Germline CDR1 reads SGHTA; CDR2 reads FQGTGA. This CDR3 comprises 15 residues. The CDR3 DNA is TGTGCCAGCAGCTTAACAGGGACACTTAACACTGAAGCTTTCTTT. Protein product: CASSLTGTLNTEAFF.